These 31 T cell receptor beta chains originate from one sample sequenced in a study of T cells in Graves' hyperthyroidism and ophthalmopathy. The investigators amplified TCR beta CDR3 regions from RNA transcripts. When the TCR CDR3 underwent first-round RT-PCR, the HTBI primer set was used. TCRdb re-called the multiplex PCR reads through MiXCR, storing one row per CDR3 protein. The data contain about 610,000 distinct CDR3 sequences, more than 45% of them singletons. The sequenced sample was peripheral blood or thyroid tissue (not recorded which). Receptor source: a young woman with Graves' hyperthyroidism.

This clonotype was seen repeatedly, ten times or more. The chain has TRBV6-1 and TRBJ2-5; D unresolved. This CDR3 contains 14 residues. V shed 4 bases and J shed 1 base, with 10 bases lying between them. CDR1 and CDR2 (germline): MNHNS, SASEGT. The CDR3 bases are TGTGCCAGCAGTGCCAGATGGGCCCAAGAGACCCAGTACTTC. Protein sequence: CASSARWAQETQYF.

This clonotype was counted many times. The CDR3: CSARDFYEQYF. The DNA of the CDR3 is TGCAGTGCCCGGGACTTCTACGAGCAGTACTTC. The chain links TRBV20-1 to TRBJ2-7, with TRBD2 as a possible D gene (6 bases). This CDR3 spans 11 amino acids. Germline V gene data show CDR1 as DFQATT and CDR2 as SNEGSKA (reference sequence). V was pared by 6 bases and J by 3 bases, with 9 bases between.

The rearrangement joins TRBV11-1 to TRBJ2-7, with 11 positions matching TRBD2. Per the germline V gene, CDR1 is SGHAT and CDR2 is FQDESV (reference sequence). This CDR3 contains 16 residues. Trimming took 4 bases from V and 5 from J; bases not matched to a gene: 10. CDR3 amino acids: CASSSIVLAGVHEQYF. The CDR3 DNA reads TGTGCCAGCAGCTCGATCGTACTAGCGGGAGTTCACGAGCAGTACTTC.

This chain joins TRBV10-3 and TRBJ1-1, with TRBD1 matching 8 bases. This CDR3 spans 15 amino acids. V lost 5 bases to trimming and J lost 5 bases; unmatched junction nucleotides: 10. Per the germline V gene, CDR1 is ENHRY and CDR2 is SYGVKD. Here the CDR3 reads CAISTTGGKGTEAFF. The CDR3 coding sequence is TGTGCCATCAGTACCACAGGGGGTAAGGGGACTGAAGCTTTCTTT.

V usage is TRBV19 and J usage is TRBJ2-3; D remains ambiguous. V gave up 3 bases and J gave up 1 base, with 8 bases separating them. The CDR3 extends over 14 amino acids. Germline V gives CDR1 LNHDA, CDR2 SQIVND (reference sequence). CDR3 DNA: TGTGCCAGTAGTATGGTTTCAGGCACAGATACGCAGTATTTT. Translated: CASSMVSGTDTQYF.

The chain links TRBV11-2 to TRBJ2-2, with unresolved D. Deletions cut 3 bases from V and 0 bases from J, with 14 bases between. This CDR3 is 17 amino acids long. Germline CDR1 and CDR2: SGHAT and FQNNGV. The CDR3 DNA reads TGTGCCAGCAGCTTCCGGATAGGAGCAGCGAACACCGGGGAGCTGTTTTTT. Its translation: CASSFRIGAANTGELFF.

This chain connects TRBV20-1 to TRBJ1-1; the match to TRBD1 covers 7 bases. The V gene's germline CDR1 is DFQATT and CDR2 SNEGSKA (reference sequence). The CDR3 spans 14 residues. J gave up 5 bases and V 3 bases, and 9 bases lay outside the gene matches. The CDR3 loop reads CSASSQGRETEAFF. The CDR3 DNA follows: TGCAGTGCTAGTTCACAGGGGCGAGAGACTGAAGCTTTCTTT.

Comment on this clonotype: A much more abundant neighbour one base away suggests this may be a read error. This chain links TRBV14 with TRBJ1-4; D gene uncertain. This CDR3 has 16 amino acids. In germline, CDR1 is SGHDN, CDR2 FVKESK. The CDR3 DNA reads TGTGCCAGCAGCCAAGTACAGATGGGATCTAATGAAGAACTGTTTTTT. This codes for CASSQVQMGSNEELFF.

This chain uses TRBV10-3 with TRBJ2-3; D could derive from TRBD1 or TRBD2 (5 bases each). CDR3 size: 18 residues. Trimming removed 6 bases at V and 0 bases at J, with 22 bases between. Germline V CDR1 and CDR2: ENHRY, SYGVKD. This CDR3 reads CAIRSHRGLESSTDTQYF. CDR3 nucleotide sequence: TGTGCCATCAGAAGTCACCGGGGCCTTGAATCTAGCACAGATACGCAGTATTTT.

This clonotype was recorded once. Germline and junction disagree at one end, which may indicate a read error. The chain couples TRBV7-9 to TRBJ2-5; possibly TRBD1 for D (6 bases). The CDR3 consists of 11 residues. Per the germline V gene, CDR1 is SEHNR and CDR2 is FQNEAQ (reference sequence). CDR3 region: CASSWGPTKDF. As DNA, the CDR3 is TGTGCCAGCAGCTGGGGGCCAACAAAAGACTTC.

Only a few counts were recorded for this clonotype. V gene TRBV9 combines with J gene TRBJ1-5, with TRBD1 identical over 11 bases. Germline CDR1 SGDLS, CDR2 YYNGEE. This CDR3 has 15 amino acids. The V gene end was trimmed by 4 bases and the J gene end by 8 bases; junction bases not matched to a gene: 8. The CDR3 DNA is TGTGCCAGCAGCCTTGGGACAGGGGGAAATGAGCCCCAGCATTTT. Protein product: CASSLGTGGNEPQHF.

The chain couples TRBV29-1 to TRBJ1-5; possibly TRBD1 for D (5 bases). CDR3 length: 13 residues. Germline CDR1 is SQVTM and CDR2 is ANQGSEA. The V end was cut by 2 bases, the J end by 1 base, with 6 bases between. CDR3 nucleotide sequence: TGCAGCGTTGAACAGGGAAGCAATCAGCCCCAGCATTTT. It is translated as CSVEQGSNQPQHF.

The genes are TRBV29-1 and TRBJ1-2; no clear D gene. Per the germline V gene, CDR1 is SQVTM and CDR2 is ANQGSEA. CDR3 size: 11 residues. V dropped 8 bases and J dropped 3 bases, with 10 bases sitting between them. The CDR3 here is CSSFLYYGYTF. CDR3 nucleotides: TGCAGCAGTTTCCTGTACTATGGCTACACCTTC.

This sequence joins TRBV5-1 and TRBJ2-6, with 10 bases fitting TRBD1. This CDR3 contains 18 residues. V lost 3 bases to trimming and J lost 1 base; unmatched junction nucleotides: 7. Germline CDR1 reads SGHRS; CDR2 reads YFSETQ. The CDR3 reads CASSYRGQGDSGANVLTF. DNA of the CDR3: TGCGCCAGCAGCTATAGAGGACAGGGGGATTCTGGGGCCAACGTCCTGACTTTC.

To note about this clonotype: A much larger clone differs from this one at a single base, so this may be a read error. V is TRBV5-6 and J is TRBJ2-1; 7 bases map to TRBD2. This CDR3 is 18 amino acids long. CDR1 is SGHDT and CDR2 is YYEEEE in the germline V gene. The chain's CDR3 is CVSSLSKGGPRSYNEQFF. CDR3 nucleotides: TGTGTCAGCAGCTTAAGCAAGGGAGGGCCTAGGTCCTACAATGAGCAGTTCTTC.

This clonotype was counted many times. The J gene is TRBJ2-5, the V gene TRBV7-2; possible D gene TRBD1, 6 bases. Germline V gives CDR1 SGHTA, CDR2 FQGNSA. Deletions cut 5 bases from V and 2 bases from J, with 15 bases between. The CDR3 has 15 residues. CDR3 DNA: TGTGCCAGCAGCCTCTGGACAGTCCGGCAAGAGACCCAGTACTTC. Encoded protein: CASSLWTVRQETQYF.

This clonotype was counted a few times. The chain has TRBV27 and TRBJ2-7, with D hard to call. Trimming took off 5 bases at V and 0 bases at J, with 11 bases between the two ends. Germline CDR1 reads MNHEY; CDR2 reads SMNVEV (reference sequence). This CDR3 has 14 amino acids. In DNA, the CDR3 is TGTGCCAGCAGTCCATGGGCAGCCTCCTACGAGCAGTACTTC. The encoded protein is CASSPWAASYEQYF.

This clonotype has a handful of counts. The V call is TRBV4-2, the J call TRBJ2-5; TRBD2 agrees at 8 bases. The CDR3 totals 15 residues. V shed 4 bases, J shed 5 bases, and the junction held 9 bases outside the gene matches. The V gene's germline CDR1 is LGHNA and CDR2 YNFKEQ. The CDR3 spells CASSPGREGGETQYF. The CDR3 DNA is TGTGCCAGCAGCCCTGGACGGGAGGGAGGTGAGACCCAGTACTTC.

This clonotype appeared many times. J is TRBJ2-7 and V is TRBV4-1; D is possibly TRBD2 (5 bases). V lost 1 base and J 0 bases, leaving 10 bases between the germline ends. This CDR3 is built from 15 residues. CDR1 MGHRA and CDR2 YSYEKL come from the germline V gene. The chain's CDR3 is CASSQVAISSYEQYF. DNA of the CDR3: TGCGCCAGCAGCCAAGTAGCGATTAGCTCCTACGAGCAGTACTTC.

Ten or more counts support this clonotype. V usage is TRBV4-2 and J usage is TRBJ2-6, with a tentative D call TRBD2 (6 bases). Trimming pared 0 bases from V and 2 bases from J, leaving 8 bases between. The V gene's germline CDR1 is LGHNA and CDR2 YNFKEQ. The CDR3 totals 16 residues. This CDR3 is CASSQEAGTGANVLTF. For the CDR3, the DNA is TGTGCCAGCAGCCAAGAGGCGGGAACTGGGGCCAACGTCCTGACTTTC.

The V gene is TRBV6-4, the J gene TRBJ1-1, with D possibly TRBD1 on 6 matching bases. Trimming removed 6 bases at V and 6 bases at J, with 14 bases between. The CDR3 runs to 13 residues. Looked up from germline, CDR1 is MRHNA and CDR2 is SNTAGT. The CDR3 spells CASSRTVSPEAFF. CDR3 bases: TGTGCCAGCAGCAGGACAGTGAGCCCTGAAGCTTTCTTT.

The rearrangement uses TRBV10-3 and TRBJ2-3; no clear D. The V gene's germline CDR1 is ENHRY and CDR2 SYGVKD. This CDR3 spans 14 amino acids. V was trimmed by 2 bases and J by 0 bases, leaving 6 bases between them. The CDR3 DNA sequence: TGTGCCATCAGTGAGCCCGGGAGCACAGATACGCAGTATTTT. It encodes CAISEPGSTDTQYF.

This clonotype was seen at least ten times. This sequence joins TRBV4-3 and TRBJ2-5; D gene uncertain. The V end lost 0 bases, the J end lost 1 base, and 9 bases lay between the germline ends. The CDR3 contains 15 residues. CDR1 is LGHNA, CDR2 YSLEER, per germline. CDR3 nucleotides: TGCGCCAGCAGCCAAGAAGGAACAGTCCAAGAGACCCAGTACTTC. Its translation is CASSQEGTVQETQYF.

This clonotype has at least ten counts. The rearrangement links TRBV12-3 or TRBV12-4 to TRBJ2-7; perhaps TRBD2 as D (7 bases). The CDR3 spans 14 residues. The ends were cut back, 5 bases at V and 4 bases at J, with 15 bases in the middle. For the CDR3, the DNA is TGTGCCAGCAGTAAGGGGGGGGCGGGTTACGAGCAGTACTTC. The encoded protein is CASSKGGAGYEQYF.

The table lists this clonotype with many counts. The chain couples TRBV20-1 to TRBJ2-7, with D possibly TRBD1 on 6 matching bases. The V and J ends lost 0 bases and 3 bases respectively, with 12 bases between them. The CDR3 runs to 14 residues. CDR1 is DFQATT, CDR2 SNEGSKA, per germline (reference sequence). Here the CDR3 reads CSAREPGHGYEQYF. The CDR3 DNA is TGCAGTGCTAGAGAACCGGGACACGGCTACGAGCAGTACTTC.

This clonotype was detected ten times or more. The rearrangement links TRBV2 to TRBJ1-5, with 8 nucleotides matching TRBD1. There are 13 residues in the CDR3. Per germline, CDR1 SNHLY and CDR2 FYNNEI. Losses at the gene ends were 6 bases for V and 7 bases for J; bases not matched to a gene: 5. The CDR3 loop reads CASRDQGAQPQHF. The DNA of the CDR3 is TGTGCCAGCAGGGACCAGGGGGCCCAGCCCCAGCATTTT.

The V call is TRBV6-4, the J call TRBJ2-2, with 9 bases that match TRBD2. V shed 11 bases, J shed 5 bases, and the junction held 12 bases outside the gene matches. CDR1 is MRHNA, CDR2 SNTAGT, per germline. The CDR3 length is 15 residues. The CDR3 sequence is CAPGEREVATGELFF. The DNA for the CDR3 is TGTGCCCCCGGGGAGCGGGAGGTCGCTACCGGGGAGCTGTTTTTT.

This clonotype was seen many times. The CDR3 DNA follows: TGTGCCACCAGTGAACCTGGACAAGGCGCCTATGGCTACACCTTC. Protein: CATSEPGQGAYGYTF. The chain is built from TRBV24-1 and TRBJ1-2, with a weak D call TRBD1 (5 bases). V was trimmed by 4 bases and J by 4 bases, leaving 15 bases between them. The CDR3 has 15 amino acids. From germline, CDR1 is KGHDR and CDR2 SFDVKD.

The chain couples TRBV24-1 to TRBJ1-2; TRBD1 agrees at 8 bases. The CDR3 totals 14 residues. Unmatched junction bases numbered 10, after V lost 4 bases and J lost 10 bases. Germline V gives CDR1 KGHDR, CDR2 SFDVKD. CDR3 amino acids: CATSDRGQGGDYTF. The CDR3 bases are TGTGCCACCAGTGACCGCGGACAGGGTGGGGACTACACCTTC.

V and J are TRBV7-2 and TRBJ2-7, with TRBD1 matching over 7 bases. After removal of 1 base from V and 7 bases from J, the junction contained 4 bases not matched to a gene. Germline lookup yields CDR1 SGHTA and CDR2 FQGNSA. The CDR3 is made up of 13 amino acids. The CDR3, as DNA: TGTGCCAGCAGCTTAGTAAGGGGGCATGAGCAGTACTTC. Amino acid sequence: CASSLVRGHEQYF.

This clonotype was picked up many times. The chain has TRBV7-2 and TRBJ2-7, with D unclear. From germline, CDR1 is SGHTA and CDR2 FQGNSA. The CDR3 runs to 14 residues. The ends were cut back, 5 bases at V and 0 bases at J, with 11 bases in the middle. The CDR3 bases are TGTGCCAGCAGCATAGGTGGCAGCTCCTACGAGCAGTACTTC. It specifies CASSIGGSSYEQYF.